The rows below give T cell receptor beta chains drawn from one sample of a study of blood T cells in healthy people across ages. TCRdb reprocessed the 5' RACE reads via MiXCR and lists one record per CDR3 protein. The table has around 800,000 distinct CDR3 sequences, around 24% seen once; the top ten hold roughly 3.1%. A further study also used this sample, focusing on T cells of mothers and their children.

Sequenced sample: blood. These receptor sequences come from a boy aged 5 to 17 in good health. Each CDR3 is given with its conserved first and last residue. A D gene is named only where the DNA matches it firmly. Size is omitted from some rows. Given values are once, few, many or a class for expanded clones.

v_call	cdr3_length	clone_size	d_call	j_call	cdr3_aa	cdr3_nt
TRBV29-1	15	NA	NA	TRBJ2-7	CSVEDARSSSYEQYF	TGCAGCGTTGAAGATGCCAGGTCAAGCTCCTACGAGCAGTACTTC
TRBV12-3/TRBV12-4	15	few	NA	TRBJ1-5	CASSLQQGIRQPQHF	TGTGCCAGCAGTTTACAACAGGGAATACGTCAGCCCCAGCATTTT
TRBV7-2	13	NA	NA	TRBJ2-5	CASSLERDLGQYF	TGTGCCAGCAGCTTAGAGCGCGACCTGGGGCAGTACTTC
TRBV18	15	few	TRBD1	TRBJ1-5	CASSPPNRGPQPQHF	TGTGCCAGCTCACCACCGAACAGGGGGCCTCAGCCCCAGCATTTT
TRBV10-3	12	NA	NA	TRBJ2-5	CAISEARGTQYF	TGTGCCATCAGTGAGGCGAGGGGGACCCAGTACTTC
TRBV9	15	NA	NA	TRBJ1-2	CASSVTDNINYGYTF	TGTGCCAGCAGCGTCACGGACAATATAAACTATGGCTACACCTTC
TRBV20-1	17	few	TRBD2	TRBJ2-2	CSARGLGRGANTGELFF	TGCAGTGCTAGAGGTTTGGGGCGGGGGGCCAACACCGGGGAGCTGTTTTTT
TRBV10-2	16	NA	TRBD1	TRBJ2-1	CASSEFGTGKEDEQFF	TGCGCCAGCAGTGAGTTTGGGACAGGGAAGGAGGATGAGCAGTTCTTC
TRBV5-1	14	NA	NA	TRBJ1-5	CASSLAGNNQPQHF	TGCGCCAGCAGCTTGGCCGGGAACAATCAGCCCCAGCATTTT
TRBV27	13	few	TRBD1	TRBJ2-5	CASSPYRGETQYF	TGTGCCAGCAGCCCCTACAGGGGAGAGACCCAGTACTTC
TRBV9	15	NA	TRBD2	TRBJ2-7	CASSVRAGGVSEQYF	TGTGCCAGCAGCGTAAGGGCGGGGGGCGTCTCCGAGCAGTACTTC
TRBV5-1	14	NA	NA	TRBJ2-5	CASSLGGQAETQYF	TGCGCCAGCAGCTTGGGGGGCCAGGCGGAGACCCAGTACTTC
TRBV12-3/TRBV12-4	15	NA	NA	TRBJ2-5	CASSFSAVLQETQYF	TGTGCCAGCAGTTTTTCGGCGGTGCTTCAAGAGACCCAGTACTTC
TRBV2	11	NA	NA	TRBJ1-2	CASRRELGYTF	TGTGCCAGCAGGCGGGAACTTGGCTACACCTTC
TRBV28	14	NA	NA	TRBJ1-1	CASSFRYLNTEAFF	TGTGCCAGCAGTTTCAGATATCTGAACACTGAAGCTTTCTTT
TRBV10-3	15	NA	TRBD1	TRBJ1-4	CAIRRDSELRGKLFF	TGTGCCATCAGGCGGGACAGCGAGTTGAGAGGAAAACTGTTTTTT
TRBV20-1	15	few	TRBD1	TRBJ1-5	CSAERRTGANQPQHF	TGCAGTGCCGAGAGAAGGACAGGGGCTAATCAGCCCCAGCATTTT
TRBV30	12	NA	TRBD2	TRBJ2-2	CAGSGGTGELFF	TGTGCCGGAAGCGGGGGCACCGGGGAGCTGTTTTTT
TRBV15	11	NA	NA	TRBJ2-7	CAIGRDYEQYF	TGTGCCATCGGACGGGATTACGAGCAGTACTTC
TRBV20-1	16	NA	TRBD2	TRBJ2-7	CSASSGLAGDAFEQYF	TGCAGTGCTAGTTCGGGACTAGCGGGGGACGCCTTCGAGCAGTACTTC